A selection of T cell receptor beta chains follows, all from one sample in a study of regulatory T cells in long-lasting Graves disease. TCRdb re-called the multiplex PCR reads through MiXCR, storing one row per CDR3 protein. The repertoire includes roughly 430,000 distinct CDR3 sequences, 21% of them detected once, and 13% to 15% sits in the top ten. Sequencing was performed on peripheral blood mononuclear cells (PBMCs), taken when the disease was refractory, from a patient treated with antithyroid drugs. All receptors derive from a female donor with Graves disease. Each CDR3 is given with its conserved first and last residue. The order of the fields is J gene, D gene, CDR3 length, clone size, V gene, CDR3 DNA, CDR3 protein. The D gene is left open where the match is weak. Clone size is not always given. Where it is, it says once, few, many or a class for expanded clones.

>TRBJ2-3|TRBD2|17|.|TRBV20-1
TGCAGTGCTTCGGCGGCTAGCGGGAGGGCCCACACAGATACGCAGTATTTT
CSASAASGRAHTDTQYF
>TRBJ1-5|.|16|many|TRBV12-3/TRBV12-4
TGTGCCAGCAGTTTAGGGGGCATGTATAGCAATCAGCCCCAGCATTTT
CASSLGGMYSNQPQHF
>TRBJ1-2|.|10|few|TRBV20-1
TGCAGTGCTCCCAAGGCAGAATACACCTTC
CSAPKAEYTF
>TRBJ1-2|.|12|many|TRBV20-1
TGCAGTGCCACACCGGACAGACCTGGCTACACCTTC
CSATPDRPGYTF
>TRBJ1-6|.|13|.|TRBV7-2
TGTGCCAGCAGCTCCCGGGACGGGGGGCATAGAAACTTT
CASSSRDGGHRNF
>TRBJ1-1|.|15|.|TRBV20-1
TGCAGTGCTCATCACACCGGGGGCGTGAACACTGAAGCTTTCTTT
CSAHHTGGVNTEAFF
>TRBJ2-4|TRBD2|17|many|TRBV28
TGTGCCAGCAGTTTAGGAGGACTAGCGGTAGCCAAAAACATTCAGTACTTC
CASSLGGLAVAKNIQYF
>TRBJ1-2|TRBD1|13|many|TRBV28
TGTGCCAGCAGGAGGGGACAGGTGTATGGCTACACCTTC
CASRRGQVYGYTF
>TRBJ2-5|TRBD1|14|many|TRBV5-6
TGTGCCAGCAGTTATCAAACAGGGGGAGAGACCCAGTACTTC
CASSYQTGGETQYF
>TRBJ2-7|.|14|many|TRBV15
TGTGCCACCAAGTTCGGGACGGGAGAGGGCGAGCAGTACTTC
CATKFGTGEGEQYF
>TRBJ2-7|.|12|.|TRBV10-3
TGTGCCATCAGTGAGTCGTTAGGAGAGCAGTACTTC
CAISESLGEQYF
>TRBJ2-1|TRBD2|15|.|TRBV6-2/TRBV6-3
TGTGCCAGCAGGAGCGGACTAGCGGGAGTCGATGAGCAGTTCTTC
CASRSGLAGVDEQFF
>TRBJ1-2|.|15|few|TRBV18
TGTGCCAGCTCACCACCGGTAGCGGGAGAGTATGGCTACACCTTC
CASSPPVAGEYGYTF
>TRBJ2-7|.|14|.|TRBV20-1
TGCAGTGCTGCCCGGGACTCCGCACCTTACGAGCAGTACTTC
CSAARDSAPYEQYF
>TRBJ2-7|.|12|many|TRBV7-9
TGTGCCAGCAGCTTATGGGCTAGCGAGCAGTACTTC
CASSLWASEQYF
>TRBJ1-1|.|13|few|TRBV27
TGTGCCAGCGCTCCTCCGGGGGACACTGAAGCTTTCTTT
CASAPPGDTEAFF
>TRBJ2-5|TRBD2|15|many|TRBV20-1
TGCAGTGCTGGCCCTAGCGGGGCCGGGTCAGAGACCCAGTACTTC
CSAGPSGAGSETQYF
>TRBJ2-5|TRBD2|16|many|TRBV12-3/TRBV12-4
TGTGCCAGCAGCTTCGGGACTAGCGGGAGTGAGGAGACCCAGTACTTC
CASSFGTSGSEETQYF
>TRBJ2-1|TRBD2|15|few|TRBV5-1
TGCGCCAGCAGCTTGGAAGCTAGCGGGGTCAATGAGCAGTTCTTC
CASSLEASGVNEQFF
>TRBJ2-7|.|13|many|TRBV28
TGTGCCAGCAGTTTACACCCTGACTACGAGCAGTACTTC
CASSLHPDYEQYF
>TRBJ2-5|.|13|few|TRBV6-1
TGTGCCAGCAGGGGACGGACCCAAGAGACCCAGTACTTC
CASRGRTQETQYF
>TRBJ2-7|TRBD1|14|many|TRBV2
TGTGCCAGCAGTGAAGTGACAGGGCTTCGGGAGCAGTACTTC
CASSEVTGLREQYF
>TRBJ2-2|.|14|few|TRBV24-1
TGTGCCACCACCGGGACAATGAACACCGGGGAGCTGTTTTTT
CATTGTMNTGELFF
>TRBJ2-7|TRBD2|14|.|TRBV12-3/TRBV12-4
TGTGCCAGCAGTCTTAGCGGGCCGACCTACGAGCAGTACTTC
CASSLSGPTYEQYF
>TRBJ2-2|TRBD1|15|many|TRBV27
TGTGCCAGCAGAACAGGGGGCGCGGGCACCGGGGAGCTGTTTTTT
CASRTGGAGTGELFF
>TRBJ2-5|.|13|many|TRBV28
TGTGCCAGCAGTTTCGGCAGGGGAGAGACCCAGTACTTC
CASSFGRGETQYF
>TRBJ2-1|.|14|few|TRBV20-1
TGCAGTGCTAGAGGATATACAGAGGGCAATGAGCAGTTCTTC
CSARGYTEGNEQFF
>TRBJ2-4|.|11|.|TRBV11-2
TGTGCCACGGCAGGGGGGAACATTCAGTACTTC
CATAGGNIQYF
>TRBJ2-1|TRBD2|15|.|TRBV7-9
TGTGCCAGCAGTCGAACTAGCGGGCCGGCGAATGAGCAGTTCTTC
CASSRTSGPANEQFF
>TRBJ2-7|TRBD1|14|many|TRBV28
TGTGCCAGCAGTTCGCCGACAGGGGCGCGCGAGCAGTACTTC
CASSSPTGAREQYF
>TRBJ2-5|.|15|many|TRBV7-8
TGTGCCAGCAGCCCGCCCTTGAGGGGCCAAGAGACCCAGTACTTC
CASSPPLRGQETQYF
>TRBJ2-2|.|14|few|TRBV27
TGTGCCAGCAGTCCTTTAGAGACTCCCGGGGAGCTGTTTTTT
CASSPLETPGELFF
>TRBJ1-1|TRBD1|19|many|TRBV6-5
TGTGCCAGCAGTTCCTTGACAGGGATGGCTATCACCAGTTTCACTGAAGCTTTCTTT
CASSSLTGMAITSFTEAFF
>TRBJ2-3|TRBD2|16|few|TRBV28
TGTGCCAGCAGTTCCTTGGCTAGCGGTGACACAGATACGCAGTATTTT
CASSSLASGDTDTQYF
>TRBJ1-5|.|15|.|TRBV19
TGTGCCAGTAGTATTGATTGGGAATCCAATCAGCCCCAGCATTTT
CASSIDWESNQPQHF
>TRBJ1-2|.|13|many|TRBV12-3/TRBV12-4
TGTGCCAGCAGCCGTCGGGGGACCTATGGCTACACCTTC
CASSRRGTYGYTF
>TRBJ2-5|.|15|.|TRBV7-9
TGTGCCAGCAGCTTAAGGGGACAAAGACAAGAGACCCAGTACTTC
CASSLRGQRQETQYF
>TRBJ1-5|.|12|many|TRBV28
TGTGCCAGCAGCAGTTCCCGTCAGCCCCAGCATTTT
CASSSSRQPQHF
>TRBJ1-6|.|15|few|TRBV7-9
TGTGCCAGCAGCTTACAAGGGCCGGGAGAGTCACCCCTCCACTTT
CASSLQGPGESPLHF
>TRBJ2-1|.|14|.|TRBV28
TGTGCCAGCTCCCAGGGACTTACCCACAATGAGCAGTTCTTC
CASSQGLTHNEQFF
>TRBJ2-5|TRBD2|17|.|TRBV30
TGTGCCTGGAGTGTATATGCTAGCGGGAGGGCCTCAGAGACCCAGTACTTC
CAWSVYASGRASETQYF
>TRBJ2-5|TRBD1|14|many|TRBV20-1
TGCAGTGCTGAGAACAGGGGGCACCAAGAGACCCAGTACTTC
CSAENRGHQETQYF